This TCR beta chain emerged from a study of cytomegalovirus exposure and HLA in healthy donors. Vbeta (60) and Jbeta (13) primers were used in the PCR. Profiling relied on immunoSEQ multiplex PCR, and the TCRdb table lists in-frame clones only, not all of them. The sample has 100,000 to 150,000 clones; the top ten hold 1%. This CDR3 is 14 amino acids long. V was trimmed by 8 bases and J by 1 base, leaving 12 bases between them. Germline assignment: CDR1 MNHEY and CDR2 SVGAGI. This TCR came from a man aged 18 to 35 in good health and CMV-seronegative. The source material was PBMCs. This chain joins TRBV6-5 and TRBJ1-3; D might be TRBD1 (6 bases). CDR3 sequence (DNA): TGTGCCAGCGGAACAGGGCTTTCTGGAAACACCATATATTTT. Translating gives CASGTGLSGNTIYF.